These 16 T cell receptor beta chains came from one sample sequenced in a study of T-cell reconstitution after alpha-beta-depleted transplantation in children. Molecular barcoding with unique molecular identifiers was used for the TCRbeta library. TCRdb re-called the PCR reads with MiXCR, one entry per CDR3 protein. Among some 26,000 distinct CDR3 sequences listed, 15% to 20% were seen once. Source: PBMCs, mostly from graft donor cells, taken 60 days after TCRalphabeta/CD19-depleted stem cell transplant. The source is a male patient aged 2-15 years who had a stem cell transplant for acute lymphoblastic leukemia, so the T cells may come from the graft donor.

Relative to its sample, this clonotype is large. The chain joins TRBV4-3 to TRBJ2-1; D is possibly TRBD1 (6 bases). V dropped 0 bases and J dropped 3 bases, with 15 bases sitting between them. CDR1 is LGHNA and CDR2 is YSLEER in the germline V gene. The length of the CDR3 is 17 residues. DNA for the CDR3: TGCGCCAGCAGCCAAGATTTGGGGCAGGGGCTCTACAATGAGCAGTTCTTC. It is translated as CASSQDLGQGLYNEQFF.

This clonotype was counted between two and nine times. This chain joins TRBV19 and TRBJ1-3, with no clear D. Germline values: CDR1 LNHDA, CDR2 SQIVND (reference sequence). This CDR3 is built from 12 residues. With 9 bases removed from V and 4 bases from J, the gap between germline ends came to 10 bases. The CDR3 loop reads CASTFGGNTIYF. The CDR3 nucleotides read TGTGCCAGCACATTCGGGGGAAACACCATATATTTT.

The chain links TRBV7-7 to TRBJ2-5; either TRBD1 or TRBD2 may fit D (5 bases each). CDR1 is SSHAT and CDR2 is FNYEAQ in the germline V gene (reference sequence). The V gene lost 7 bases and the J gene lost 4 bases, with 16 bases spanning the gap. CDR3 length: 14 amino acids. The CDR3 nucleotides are TGTGCCAGCAAACCCTACAGTGGGGGAGAGACCCAGTACTTC. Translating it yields CASKPYSGGETQYF.

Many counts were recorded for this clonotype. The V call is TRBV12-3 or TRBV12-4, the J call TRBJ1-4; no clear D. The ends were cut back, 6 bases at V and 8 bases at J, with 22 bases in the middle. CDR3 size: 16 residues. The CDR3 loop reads CASSPRRPSRSEKLFF. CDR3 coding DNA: TGTGCCAGCAGCCCTCGACGGCCGTCTCGATCGGAAAAACTGTTTTTT.

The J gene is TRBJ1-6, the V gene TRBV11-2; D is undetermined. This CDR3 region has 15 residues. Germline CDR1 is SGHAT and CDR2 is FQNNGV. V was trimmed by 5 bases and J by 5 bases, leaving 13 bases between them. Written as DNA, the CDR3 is TGTGCCAGCAGCATCCAGGCCGCGGATAATTCACCCCTCCACTTT. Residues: CASSIQAADNSPLHF.

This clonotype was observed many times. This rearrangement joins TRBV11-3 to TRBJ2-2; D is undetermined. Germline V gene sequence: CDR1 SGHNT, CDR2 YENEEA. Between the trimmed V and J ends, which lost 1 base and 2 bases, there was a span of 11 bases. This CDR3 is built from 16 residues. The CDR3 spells CASSLVLAPNTGELFF. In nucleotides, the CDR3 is TGTGCCAGCAGCTTAGTTCTTGCCCCTAACACCGGGGAGCTGTTTTTT.

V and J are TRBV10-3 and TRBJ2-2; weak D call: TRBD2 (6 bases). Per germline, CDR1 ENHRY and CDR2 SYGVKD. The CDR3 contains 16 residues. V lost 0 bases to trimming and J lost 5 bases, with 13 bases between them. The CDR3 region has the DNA TGTGCCATCAGTGAGTCTGCTATGGGGGGTACCGGGGAGCTGTTTTTT. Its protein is CAISESAMGGTGELFF.

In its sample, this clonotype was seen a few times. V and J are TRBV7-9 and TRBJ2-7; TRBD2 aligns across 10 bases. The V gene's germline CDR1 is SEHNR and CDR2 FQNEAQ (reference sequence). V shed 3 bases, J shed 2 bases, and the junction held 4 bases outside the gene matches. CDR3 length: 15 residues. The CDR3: CASSFGTSVAYEQYF. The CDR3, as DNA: TGTGCCAGCAGCTTTGGGACTAGCGTCGCCTACGAGCAGTACTTC.

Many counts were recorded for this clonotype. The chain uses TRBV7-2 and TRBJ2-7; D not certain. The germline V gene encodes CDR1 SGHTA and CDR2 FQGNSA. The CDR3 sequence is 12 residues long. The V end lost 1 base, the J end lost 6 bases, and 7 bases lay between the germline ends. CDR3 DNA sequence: TGTGCCAGCAGCTTAGAGGCCAGCGAGCAGTACTTC. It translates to CASSLEASEQYF.

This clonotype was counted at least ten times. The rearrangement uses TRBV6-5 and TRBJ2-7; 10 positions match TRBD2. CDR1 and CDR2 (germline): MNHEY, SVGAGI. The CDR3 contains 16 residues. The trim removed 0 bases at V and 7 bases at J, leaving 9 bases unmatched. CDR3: CASSYSFGVAGGEQYF. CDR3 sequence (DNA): TGTGCCAGCAGTTACTCGTTTGGGGTAGCGGGAGGTGAGCAGTACTTC.

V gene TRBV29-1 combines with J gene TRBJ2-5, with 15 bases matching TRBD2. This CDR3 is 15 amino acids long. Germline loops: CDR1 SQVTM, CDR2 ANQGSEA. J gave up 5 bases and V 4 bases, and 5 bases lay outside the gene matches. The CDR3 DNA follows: TGCAGCGTTGGGACTAGCGGGAGGGCCTACGAGACCCAGTACTTC. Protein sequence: CSVGTSGRAYETQYF.

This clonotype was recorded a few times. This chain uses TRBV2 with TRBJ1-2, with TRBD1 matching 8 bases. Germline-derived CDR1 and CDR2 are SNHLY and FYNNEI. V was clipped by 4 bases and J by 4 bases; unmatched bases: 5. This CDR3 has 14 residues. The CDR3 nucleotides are TGTGCCAGCAGTGTAATCGGACAGGGCTATGGCTACACCTTC. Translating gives CASSVIGQGYGYTF.

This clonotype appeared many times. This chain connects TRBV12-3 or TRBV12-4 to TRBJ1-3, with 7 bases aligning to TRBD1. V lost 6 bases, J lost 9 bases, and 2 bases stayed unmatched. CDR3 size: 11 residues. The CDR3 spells CASRQGFTIYF. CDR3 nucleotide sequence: TGTGCCAGCAGACAGGGGTTCACCATATATTTT.

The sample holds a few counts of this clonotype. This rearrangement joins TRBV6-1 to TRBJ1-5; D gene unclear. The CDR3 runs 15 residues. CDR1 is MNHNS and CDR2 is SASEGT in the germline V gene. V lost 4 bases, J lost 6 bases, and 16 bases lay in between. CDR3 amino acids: CASSGPRGRRQPQHF. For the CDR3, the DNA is TGTGCCAGCAGTGGACCCCGAGGGAGGCGTCAGCCCCAGCATTTT.

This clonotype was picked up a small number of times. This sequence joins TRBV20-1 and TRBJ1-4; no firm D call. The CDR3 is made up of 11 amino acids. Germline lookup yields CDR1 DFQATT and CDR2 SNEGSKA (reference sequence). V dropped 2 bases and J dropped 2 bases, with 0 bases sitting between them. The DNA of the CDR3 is TGCAGTGCTAGAACTAATGAAAAACTGTTTTTT. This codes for CSARTNEKLFF.

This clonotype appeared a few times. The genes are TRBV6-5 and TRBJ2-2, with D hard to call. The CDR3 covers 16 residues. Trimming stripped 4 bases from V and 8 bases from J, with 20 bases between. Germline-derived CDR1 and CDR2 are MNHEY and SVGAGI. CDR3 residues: CASSLLGDGPVGELFF. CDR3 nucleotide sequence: TGTGCCAGCAGTTTACTCGGCGACGGACCGGTAGGGGAGCTGTTTTTT.